This T cell receptor (beta chain) originates from a study of tumor-infiltrating lymphocytes in primary liver carcinoma. Trimming shortened V by 6 bases and J by 0 bases, and 11 bases separated the two germline ends. This CDR3 is built from 14 residues. Unsorted bulk tissue (roughly 17-34 mg) underwent RNA and DNA co-extraction. As concerns this clonotype: This could be a read error, since a much larger clone is one nucleotide away.

cDNA specific to TCR beta was made from approximately 0.55 ug of total RNA, with a constant-region primer employed for priming. Slightly modified ARM-PCR with three nested multiplex PCR rounds yielded TCR beta libraries. The study ran its first two PCR rounds for roughly 11 cycles each, using TRBV1-TRBV30 forward primers and a C-beta reverse primer. TCRdb processed the multiplex PCR reads anew with MiXCR; each CDR3 protein has one entry. The table records 75,000 to 80,000 distinct CDR3 sequences, roughly 71% of them present only once. This rearrangement joins TRBV12-3 or TRBV12-4 to TRBJ1-2; D not resolved. The sample comprised tumor-adjacent normal liver tissue. The TCR originated in a man aged 40-50 years with primary liver carcinoma and hepatitis B virus infection. CDR3 region: CASSLSGTNYGYTF. The DNA of the CDR3 is TGTGCCAGCAGCCTCTCGGGGACTAACTATGGCTACACCTTC.